Listed below are T cell receptor beta chains from one sample, sequenced in a study of blood T cell repertoires in COVID-19. Only in-frame clones appear in the TCRdb table, and some are missing; sequencing was by immunoSEQ multiplex PCR. The table lists 200,000 to 250,000 clones, roughly 85% of them singletons, with under 2.5% in the top ten. Sequencing input: peripheral blood. Source of these receptors: an older woman with COVID-19, enrolled during active disease. Each CDR3 is given with its conserved first and last residue. A D gene is named only where the DNA matches it firmly. Clone sizes are given selectively: once, few, many, or a class where the clone is expanded.

CDR3aa: CASSLYQANQPQHF
CDR3nt: TGTGCCAGCAGCTTATATCAAGCCAATCAGCCCCAGCATTTT
d_gene: .
v_gene: TRBV5-6
abundance: .
j_gene: TRBJ1-5

CDR3aa: CASSLAERGYTF
CDR3nt: TGTGCCAGCAGTTTAGCTGAGAGGGGCTACACCTTC
d_gene: .
v_gene: TRBV12-3/TRBV12-4
abundance: .
j_gene: TRBJ1-2

CDR3aa: CATRRDGGQPQHF
CDR3nt: TGTGCCACCAGAAGGGACGGAGGGCAGCCCCAGCATTTT
d_gene: .
v_gene: TRBV6-5
abundance: .
j_gene: TRBJ1-5

CDR3aa: CASSSEAASNEQFF
CDR3nt: TGTGCCAGCAGCTCTGAGGCGGCAAGCAATGAGCAGTTCTTC
d_gene: .
v_gene: TRBV7-2
abundance: .
j_gene: TRBJ2-1

CDR3aa: CASRQGNSPLHF
CDR3nt: TGTGCCAGCAGACAGGGGAATTCACCCCTCCACTTT
d_gene: TRBD1
v_gene: TRBV5-8
abundance: .
j_gene: TRBJ1-6

CDR3aa: CASSPAQGANQPQHF
CDR3nt: TGTGCCAGCAGCCCTGCCCAGGGGGCGAATCAGCCCCAGCATTTT
d_gene: TRBD1
v_gene: TRBV11-2
abundance: .
j_gene: TRBJ1-5

CDR3aa: CSVGDRGRGGYTF
CDR3nt: TGCAGCGTTGGGGACAGGGGGCGCGGTGGCTACACCTTC
d_gene: TRBD1
v_gene: TRBV29-1
abundance: once
j_gene: TRBJ1-2

CDR3aa: CASRTNWGVPANTGELFF
CDR3nt: TGTGCCAGCAGAACGAACTGGGGGGTCCCCGCGAACACCGGGGAGCTGTTTTTT
d_gene: .
v_gene: TRBV27
abundance: .
j_gene: TRBJ2-2

CDR3aa: CATSDQTGGRGETQYF
CDR3nt: TGTGCCACCAGTGACCAGACAGGGGGAAGAGGGGAGACCCAGTACTTC
d_gene: TRBD1
v_gene: TRBV24-1
abundance: .
j_gene: TRBJ2-5

CDR3aa: CASSLAGAYNQPQHF
CDR3nt: TGTGCCAGCAGCTTAGCAGGGGCTTATAATCAGCCCCAGCATTTT
d_gene: .
v_gene: TRBV7-2
abundance: .
j_gene: TRBJ1-5

CDR3aa: CASSLDGNSYNEQFF
CDR3nt: TGTGCCAGCAGCTTAGACGGGAACTCCTACAATGAGCAGTTCTTC
d_gene: .
v_gene: TRBV7-6
abundance: .
j_gene: TRBJ2-1

CDR3aa: CASSLGGGSSYNEQFF
CDR3nt: TGCGCCAGCAGCTTGGGAGGAGGGAGCTCCTACAATGAGCAGTTCTTC
d_gene: .
v_gene: TRBV5-1
abundance: .
j_gene: TRBJ2-1

CDR3aa: CASSSVAGGSYEQYF
CDR3nt: TGTGCCAGCAGTTCTGTAGCGGGAGGTTCCTACGAGCAGTACTTC
d_gene: TRBD2
v_gene: TRBV6-5
abundance: .
j_gene: TRBJ2-7

CDR3aa: CATSRDRPGLAHQETQYF
CDR3nt: TGTGCCACCAGCAGAGACCGTCCAGGACTAGCGCACCAAGAGACCCAGTACTTC
d_gene: TRBD2
v_gene: TRBV15
abundance: .
j_gene: TRBJ2-5

CDR3aa: CASSSVRTGFLNTEAFF
CDR3nt: TGTGCCAGCAGCTCTGTTAGGACAGGGTTTCTCAACACTGAAGCTTTCTTT
d_gene: TRBD1
v_gene: TRBV5-4
abundance: .
j_gene: TRBJ1-1

CDR3aa: CASSRTAAGGYEQYF
CDR3nt: TGTGCCAGCAGCCGGACGGCCGCTGGAGGGTACGAGCAGTACTTC
d_gene: .
v_gene: TRBV7-2
abundance: .
j_gene: TRBJ2-7

CDR3aa: CASSQGMTGTYEQYF
CDR3nt: TGTGCCAGCAGCCAGGGAATGACAGGGACCTACGAGCAGTACTTC
d_gene: TRBD1
v_gene: TRBV3-1/TRBV3-2
abundance: once
j_gene: TRBJ2-7